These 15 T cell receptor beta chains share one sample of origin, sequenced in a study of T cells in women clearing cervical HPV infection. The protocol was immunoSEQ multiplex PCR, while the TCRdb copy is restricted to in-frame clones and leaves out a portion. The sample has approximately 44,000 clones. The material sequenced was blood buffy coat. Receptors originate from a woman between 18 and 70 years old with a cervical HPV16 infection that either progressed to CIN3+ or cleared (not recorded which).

CDR3 DNA (partial): TGCGCCAGCAGCGTGGGACTTTACACCGGGGAG. Amino acid sequence: CASSVGLYTGE. The whole CDR3 is CASSVGLYTGELFF. The chain carries TRBV5-1 and TRBJ2-2; D perhaps matches TRBD2 (6 bases). The DNA ends 3 residues before the CDR3 does, and the rest of the CDR3 is filled in from the germline J gene. This CDR3 contains 14 residues. The V end lost 4 bases, the J end lost 3 bases, and 10 bases lay between the germline ends. Per the germline V gene, CDR1 is SGHRS and CDR2 is YFSETQ.

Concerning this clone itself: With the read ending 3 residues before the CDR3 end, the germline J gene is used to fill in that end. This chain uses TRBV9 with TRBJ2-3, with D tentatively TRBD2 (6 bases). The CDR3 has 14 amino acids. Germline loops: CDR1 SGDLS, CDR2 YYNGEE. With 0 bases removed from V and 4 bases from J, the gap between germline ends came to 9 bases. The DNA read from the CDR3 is TGTGCCAGCAGCGTAGAACTAGCTGCAGATACG. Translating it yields CASSVELAADT. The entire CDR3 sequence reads CASSVELAADTQYF.

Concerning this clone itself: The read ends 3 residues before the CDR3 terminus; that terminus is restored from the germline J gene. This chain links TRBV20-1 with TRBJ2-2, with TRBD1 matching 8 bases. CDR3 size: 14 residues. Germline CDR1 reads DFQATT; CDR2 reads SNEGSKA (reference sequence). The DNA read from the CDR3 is TGCAGTGCCGGACAGGGTGCAACTAATGAAAAG. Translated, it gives CSAGQGATNEK. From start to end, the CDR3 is CSAGQGATNEKLFF.

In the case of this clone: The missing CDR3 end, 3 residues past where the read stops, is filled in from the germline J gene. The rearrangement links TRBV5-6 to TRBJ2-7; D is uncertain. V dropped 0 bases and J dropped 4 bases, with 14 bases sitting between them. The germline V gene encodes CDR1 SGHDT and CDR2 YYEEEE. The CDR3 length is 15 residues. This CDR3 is CASSLGAANSYEQYF. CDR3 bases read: TGTGCCAGCAGCTTGGGGGCAGCTAATTCTTACGAG.

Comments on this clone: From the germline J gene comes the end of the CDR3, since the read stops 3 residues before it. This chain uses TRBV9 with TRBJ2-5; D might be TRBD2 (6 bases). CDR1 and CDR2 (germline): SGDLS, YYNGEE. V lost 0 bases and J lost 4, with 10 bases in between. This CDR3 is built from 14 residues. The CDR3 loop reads CASSVDTSPETQYF. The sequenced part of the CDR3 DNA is TGTGCCAGCAGCGTAGACACTAGCCCAGAGACC.

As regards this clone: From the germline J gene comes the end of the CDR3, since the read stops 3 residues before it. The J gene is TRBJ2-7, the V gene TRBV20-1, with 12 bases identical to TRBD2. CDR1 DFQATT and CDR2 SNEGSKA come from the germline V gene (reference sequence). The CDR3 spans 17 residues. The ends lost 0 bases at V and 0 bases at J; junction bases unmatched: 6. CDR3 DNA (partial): TGCAGTGCTAGAGACCTTACTAGCGGGAGGTCCTCCTACGAG. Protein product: CSARDLTSGRSSYE. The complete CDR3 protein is CSARDLTSGRSSYEQYF.

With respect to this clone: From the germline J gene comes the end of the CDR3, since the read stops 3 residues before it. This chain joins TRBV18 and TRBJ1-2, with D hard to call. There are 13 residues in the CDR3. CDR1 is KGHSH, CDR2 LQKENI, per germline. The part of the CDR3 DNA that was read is TGTGCCAGCTCAGCCGACGGGGTCCACGAC. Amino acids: CASSADGVHD. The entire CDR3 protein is CASSADGVHDYTF.

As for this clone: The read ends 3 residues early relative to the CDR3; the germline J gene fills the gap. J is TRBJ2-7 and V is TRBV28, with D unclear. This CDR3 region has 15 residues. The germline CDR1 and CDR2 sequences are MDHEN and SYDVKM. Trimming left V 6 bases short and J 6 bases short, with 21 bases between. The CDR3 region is CASSRMSHTRSEQYF. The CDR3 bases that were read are TGTGCCAGCAGCCGCATGAGTCATACCCGTAGCGAG.

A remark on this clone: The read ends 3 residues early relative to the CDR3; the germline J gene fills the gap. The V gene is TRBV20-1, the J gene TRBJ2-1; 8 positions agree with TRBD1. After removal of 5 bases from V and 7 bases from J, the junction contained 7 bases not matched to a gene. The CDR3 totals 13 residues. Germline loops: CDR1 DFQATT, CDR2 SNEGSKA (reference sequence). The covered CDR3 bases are TGCAGTGCTGGCTTGACAGGGGCAAATGAG. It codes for CSAGLTGANE. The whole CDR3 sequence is CSAGLTGANEQFF.

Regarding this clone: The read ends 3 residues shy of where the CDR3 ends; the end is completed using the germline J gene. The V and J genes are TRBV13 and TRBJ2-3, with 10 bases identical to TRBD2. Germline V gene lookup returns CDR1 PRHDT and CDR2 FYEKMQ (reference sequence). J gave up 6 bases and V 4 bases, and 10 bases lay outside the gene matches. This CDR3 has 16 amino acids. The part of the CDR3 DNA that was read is TGTGCCAGCAGCTCCCCCACAGCGGGAGGGAGGGATACG. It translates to CASSSPTAGGRDT. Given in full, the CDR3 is CASSSPTAGGRDTQYF.

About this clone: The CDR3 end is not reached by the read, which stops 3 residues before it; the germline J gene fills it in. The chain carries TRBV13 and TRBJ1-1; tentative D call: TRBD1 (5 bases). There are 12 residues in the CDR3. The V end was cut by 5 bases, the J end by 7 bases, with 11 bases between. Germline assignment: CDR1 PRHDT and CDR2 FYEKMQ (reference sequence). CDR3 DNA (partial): TGTGCCAGCAGCGAGGGGAAGCTTGAA. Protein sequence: CASSEGKLE. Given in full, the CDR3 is CASSEGKLEAFF.

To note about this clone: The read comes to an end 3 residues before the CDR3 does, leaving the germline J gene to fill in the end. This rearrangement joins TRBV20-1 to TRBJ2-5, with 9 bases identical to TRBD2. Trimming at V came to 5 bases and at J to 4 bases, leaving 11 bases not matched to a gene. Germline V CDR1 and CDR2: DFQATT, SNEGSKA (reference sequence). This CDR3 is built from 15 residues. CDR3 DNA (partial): TGCAGTGCTCCCCAGGGGCGGGGGGGCGTAGAGACC. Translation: CSAPQGRGGVET. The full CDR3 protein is CSAPQGRGGVETQYF.

The CDR3 protein is CAIRGQGALEKLFF. CDR3 DNA (partial): TGTGCCATCAGGGGTCAGGGGGCGCTTGAAAAA. The chain uses TRBV10-3 and TRBJ1-4; 8 nucleotides align to TRBD1. The CDR3 is cut off 3 residues early in the read; its end comes from the germline J gene. Germline assignment: CDR1 ENHRY and CDR2 SYGVKD. The CDR3 covers 14 residues. J was trimmed by 7 bases and V by 6 bases; bases with no gene match: 7.

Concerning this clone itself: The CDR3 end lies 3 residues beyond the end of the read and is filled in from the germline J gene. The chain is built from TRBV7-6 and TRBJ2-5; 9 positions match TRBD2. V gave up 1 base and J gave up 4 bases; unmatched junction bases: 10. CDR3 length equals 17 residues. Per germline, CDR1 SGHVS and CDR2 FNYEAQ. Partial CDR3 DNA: TGTGCCAGCAGCTTAGTGGGGAGTAGCGGGGGTTCAGAGACC. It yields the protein CASSLVGSSGGSET. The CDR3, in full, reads CASSLVGSSGGSETQYF. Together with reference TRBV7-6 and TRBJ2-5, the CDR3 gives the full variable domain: GAGVSQSPRYKVTKRGQDVALRCDPISGHVSLYWYRQALGQGPEFLTYFNYEAQQDKSGLPNDRFSAERPEGSISTLTIQRTEQRDSAMYRCASSLVGSSGGSETQYFGPGTRLLVL.

Here the CDR3 reads CASSKGQGWYEQYF. CDR3 DNA (partial): TGCGCCAGCAGCAAGGGACAGGGGTGGTACGAG. The chain uses TRBV10-1 and TRBJ2-7; 10 bases match TRBD1. Read sequence stops 3 residues before the CDR3 end, and the germline J gene provides the missing end. The germline gives CDR1 WNHNN, CDR2 SYGVQD (reference sequence). V lost 6 bases and J lost 4; bases outside the gene matches: 6. The length of the CDR3 is 14 residues.